These 4 T cell receptor beta chains share one sample of origin, sequenced in a study of T cell responses to AZD1222 COVID-19 vaccine. Method: immunoSEQ multiplex PCR; TCRdb's copy keeps in-frame clones and lacks some. The sample records roughly 84,000 clones, about 85% being singletons. Sequencing was performed on peripheral blood, taken on day 0 of AZD1222 vaccination. The receptors were gathered from an adult in good health.

This chain links TRBV4-1 with TRBJ1-2; tentative D call: TRBD1 (5 bases). The CDR3 sequence is 12 residues long. The ends were cut back, 3 bases at V and 4 bases at J, with 6 bases in the middle. CDR1 and CDR2 (germline): MGHRA, YSYEKL. In DNA, the CDR3 is TGCGCCAGCAGCCAGGACACCTATGGCTACACCTTC. This encodes CASSQDTYGYTF.

The chain employs TRBV6-5 and TRBJ1-5; 7 bases align to TRBD1. J was trimmed by 2 bases and V by 7 bases; bases with no gene match: 5. The germline CDR1 and CDR2 sequences are MNHEY and SVGAGI. The CDR3 contains 14 residues. CDR3 nucleotides: TGTGCCAGCAAGACAGGGTCTGGCAATCAGCCCCAGCATTTT. Translation gives CASKTGSGNQPQHF.

The chain links TRBV29-1 to TRBJ1-1; D is uncertain. The CDR3 has 10 residues. Germline V gives CDR1 SQVTM, CDR2 ANQGSEA. Trimming left V 3 bases short and J 10 bases short, with 9 bases between. The DNA of the CDR3 is TGCAGCGTTGATTCCTGGGGAGCTTTCTTT. It specifies CSVDSWGAFF.

The chain carries TRBV29-1 and TRBJ2-7; D possibly corresponds to TRBD2 (7 bases). Between the trimmed V and J ends, which lost 6 bases and 3 bases, there was a span of 12 bases. Germline-derived CDR1 and CDR2 are SQVTM and ANQGSEA. The CDR3 has 12 residues. The CDR3 nucleotides read TGCAGCGTCAGGGGCGGGAGCTACGAGCAGTACTTC. It specifies CSVRGGSYEQYF.